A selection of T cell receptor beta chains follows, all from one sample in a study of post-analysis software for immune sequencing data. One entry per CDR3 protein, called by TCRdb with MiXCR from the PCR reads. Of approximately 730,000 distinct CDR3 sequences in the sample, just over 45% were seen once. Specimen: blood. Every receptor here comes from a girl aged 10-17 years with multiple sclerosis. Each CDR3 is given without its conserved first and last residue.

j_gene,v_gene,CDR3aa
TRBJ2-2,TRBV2,ASSDRTGFTGELF
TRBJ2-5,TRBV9,ASSQGTSGYQETQY
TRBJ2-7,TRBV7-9,ASSGPGQGARGTYEQY
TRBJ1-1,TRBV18,ASSPVRALNTEAF
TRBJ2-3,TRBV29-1,SVVGQHTDTQY
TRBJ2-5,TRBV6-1,ASITEAGAVQETQY
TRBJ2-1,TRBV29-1,SVAGTGDEQF
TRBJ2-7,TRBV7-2,ASSLGPSPYEQY
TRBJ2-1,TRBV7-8,ASSLGPSWGRYNEQF
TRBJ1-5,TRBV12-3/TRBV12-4,ASRQGTWDQPQH
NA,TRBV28,ASSEVQETQY
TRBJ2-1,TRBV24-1,ATSDPTALLGNEQF
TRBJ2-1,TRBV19,ASSFGQGAAVEQF
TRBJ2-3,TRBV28,ATQQTVRSHTDTQY
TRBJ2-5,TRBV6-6,ASSYRMQETQY
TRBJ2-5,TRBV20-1,SARVVPPGYQETQY
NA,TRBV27,ASSLSQGAYEQY
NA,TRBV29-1,SVRDGDYEQY
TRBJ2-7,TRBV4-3,ASSQDKWSSYEQY
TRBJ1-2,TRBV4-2,ASSQDVLGTGDGYT
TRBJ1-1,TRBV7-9,ASRPGQAVMNTEAF
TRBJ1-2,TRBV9,ASSVVPGAETYGYT
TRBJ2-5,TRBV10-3,AISESTSGRGRETQY
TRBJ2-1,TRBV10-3,AISPTERKETQF
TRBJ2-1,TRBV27,ASSRLAGAFYNEQF
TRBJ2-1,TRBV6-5,ASSPLAGGAYNEQF
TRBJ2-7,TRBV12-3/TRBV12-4,ASKNSRGTQY
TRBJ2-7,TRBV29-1,SVGVGAATTYEQY
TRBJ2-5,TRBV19,ASSMGGRPQETQY
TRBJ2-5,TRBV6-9,ANSKSGGYQETQY
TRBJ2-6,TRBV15,ATSPRIGSGANVLT
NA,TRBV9,ASSLIPGPSYEQY
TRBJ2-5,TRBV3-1,ASSQGIGQETQY
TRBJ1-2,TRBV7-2,ASSLAQGHYGYT
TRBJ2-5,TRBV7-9,ASSFTRTSGGNQETQY
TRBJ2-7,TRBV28,ASTEGQWDEQY
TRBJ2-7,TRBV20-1,SARDGWGLASEQY
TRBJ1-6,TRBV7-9,ASSESRSTPLH
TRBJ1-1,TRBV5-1,ASSPTDGNTEAF
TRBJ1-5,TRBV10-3,AISEGFGGRSNQPQH
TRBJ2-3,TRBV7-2,ASSSTGGSQY
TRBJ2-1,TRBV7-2,ASSAFRLAGDSEQF
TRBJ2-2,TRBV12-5,ASGAGTSGNTGELF
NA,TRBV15,ATTPDRGFRETQY
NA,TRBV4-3,ASSQAGHSYNEQY
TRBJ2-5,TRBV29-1,SVEGGPREQY
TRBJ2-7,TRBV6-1,ASSEALTSGSLPYEQY
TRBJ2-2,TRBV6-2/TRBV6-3,ASSYIGELF
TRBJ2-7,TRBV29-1,SAGQGVPYEQY
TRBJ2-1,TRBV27,ASIPPGLATEQF
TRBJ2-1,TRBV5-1,ASSFWTAGSMGYNEQF
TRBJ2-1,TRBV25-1,ASRSQGQSYNEQF
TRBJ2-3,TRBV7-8,ASSSPGLATRTDTQY
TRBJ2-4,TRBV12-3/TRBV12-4,ASGVGYIQY
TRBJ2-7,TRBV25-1,ASSEYGRQGYEQY